This T cell receptor (beta chain) comes out of a study of Ad26.COV2.S vaccination and SARS-CoV-2 variants. CDR3 length: 17 residues. The V gene lost 1 base and the J gene lost 3 bases, with 18 bases spanning the gap. Germline V gives CDR1 LGHNA, CDR2 YSLEER. Libraries were prepared by immunoSEQ multiplex PCR; TCRdb keeps only in-frame clonotypes and omits some of them. The table records 450,000 to 550,000 clones, 89% of them present only once. The sample's treatment: roughly 19 received Ad26.COV2.S at low or high dose, single or two shots; several received placebo; per-sample allocation not given. Day 63 following the first vaccine or placebo injection was when the samples were taken. A Boston adult aged 18-55 years was the donor.

The origin of this receptor is a person between 18 and 65 years old who received the Ad26.COV2.S COVID-19 vaccine or a placebo. The J gene is TRBJ2-5, the V gene TRBV4-3; tentative D call: TRBD1 (5 bases). The sample in question was peripheral blood, obtained in a trial of Ad26.COV2.S vaccine versus placebo. CDR3 residues: CASSQGWGRRGKETQYF. CDR3 DNA: TGCGCCAGCAGCCAAGGGTGGGGCCGAAGGGGAAAAGAGACCCAGTACTTC.